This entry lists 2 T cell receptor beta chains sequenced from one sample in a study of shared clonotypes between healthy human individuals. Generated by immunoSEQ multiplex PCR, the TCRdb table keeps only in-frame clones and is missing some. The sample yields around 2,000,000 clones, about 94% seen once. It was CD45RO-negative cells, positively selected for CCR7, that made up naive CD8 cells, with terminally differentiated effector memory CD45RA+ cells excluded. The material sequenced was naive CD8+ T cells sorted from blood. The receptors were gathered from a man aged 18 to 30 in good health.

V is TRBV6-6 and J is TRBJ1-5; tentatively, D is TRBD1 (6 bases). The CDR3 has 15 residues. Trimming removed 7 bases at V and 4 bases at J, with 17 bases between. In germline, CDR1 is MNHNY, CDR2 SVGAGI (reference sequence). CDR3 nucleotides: TGTGCCAGCATCGGAGGGGCCGGGACAAATCAGCCCCAGCATTTT. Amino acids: CASIGGAGTNQPQHF.

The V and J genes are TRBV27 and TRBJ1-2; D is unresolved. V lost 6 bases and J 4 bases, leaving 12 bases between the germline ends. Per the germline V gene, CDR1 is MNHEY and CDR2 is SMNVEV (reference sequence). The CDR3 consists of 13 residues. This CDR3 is CASRPYGFYGYTF. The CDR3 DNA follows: TGTGCCAGCAGACCCTACGGTTTCTATGGCTACACCTTC.